One sample yielded the 19 T cell receptor beta chains listed below, sequenced in a study of blood T cell repertoires in COVID-19. Profiling relied on immunoSEQ multiplex PCR, and the TCRdb table lists in-frame clones only, not all of them. The data contain about 340,000 clones, 86% of them singletons. The sequencing input was peripheral blood. The receptor set was obtained from a woman aged 60 to 75 with COVID-19, enrolled during active disease.

This sequence joins TRBV19 and TRBJ2-1; no reliable D call. The CDR3 is made up of 15 amino acids. The V end lost 3 bases, the J end lost 4 bases, and 13 bases lay between the germline ends. Germline CDR1 is LNHDA and CDR2 is SQIVND (reference sequence). The CDR3 sequence: CASSMASSSYNEQFF. Written as DNA, the CDR3 is TGTGCCAGTAGTATGGCTTCGTCCTCATACAATGAGCAGTTCTTC.

The rearrangement joins TRBV19 to TRBJ1-1; D is possibly TRBD1 (5 bases). Per the germline V gene, CDR1 is LNHDA and CDR2 is SQIVND (reference sequence). The CDR3 runs to 17 residues. Trimming pared 3 bases from V and 0 bases from J, leaving 17 bases between. The CDR3 region is CASSIGRQLAMNTEAFF. The DNA for the CDR3 is TGTGCCAGTAGTATCGGACGACAGCTTGCCATGAACACTGAAGCTTTCTTT. Together with reference TRBV19 and TRBJ1-1, the CDR3 gives the full variable domain: DGGITQSPKYLFRKEGQNVTLSCEQNLNHDAMYWYRQDPGQGLRLIYYSQIVNDFQKGDIAEGYSVSREKKESFPLTVTSAQKNPTAFYLCASSIGRQLAMNTEAFFGQGTRLTVV.

The J gene is TRBJ2-5, the V gene TRBV9; D might be TRBD2 (6 bases). CDR1 is SGDLS and CDR2 is YYNGEE in the germline V gene. The V end lost 4 bases, the J end lost 4 bases, and 17 bases lay between the germline ends. The CDR3 is made up of 15 amino acids. The CDR3 loop is CASSPDKGRGETQYF. Here the CDR3 DNA reads TGTGCCAGCAGCCCAGACAAGGGGCGGGGAGAGACCCAGTACTTC.

This chain links TRBV11-2 with TRBJ1-6; D unresolved. This CDR3 has 19 residues. The V gene lost 6 bases and the J gene lost 0 bases, with 21 bases spanning the gap. Germline V CDR1 and CDR2: SGHAT, FQNNGV. The chain's CDR3 is CASRHSPMTINSYNSPLHF. The CDR3 nucleotides read TGTGCCAGCAGACACAGCCCCATGACAATCAACTCCTATAATTCACCCCTCCACTTT.

Remarks on this clone: Other DNA sequences in this sample translate to the same CDR3. V usage is TRBV10-3 and J usage is TRBJ1-1, with 7 positions matching TRBD1. The J segment lost 4 bases and the V segment lost 4 bases, leaving 3 bases of the junction unmatched. The germline CDR1 and CDR2 sequences are ENHRY and SYGVKD. The CDR3 has 13 residues. In DNA, the CDR3 is TGTGCCATCAGTGGACAGGGTGGCACTGAAGCTTTCTTT. It is translated as CAISGQGGTEAFF.

The chain is built from TRBV7-8 and TRBJ1-2; D ambiguous. CDR1 is SGHVS, CDR2 FQNEAQ, per germline. CDR3 size: 16 residues. Trimming took off 1 base at V and 7 bases at J, with 19 bases between the two ends. The CDR3 sequence is CASSLDLPAGIRGYTF. For the CDR3, the DNA is TGTGCCAGCAGCTTAGATCTTCCGGCGGGGATTCGTGGCTACACCTTC.

The chain uses TRBV27 and TRBJ2-4; 9 bases line up with TRBD1. CDR1 and CDR2 (germline): MNHEY, SMNVEV (reference sequence). The CDR3 consists of 16 residues. The V and J ends lost 2 bases and 3 bases, in that order; junction bases with no gene match: 5. The DNA for the CDR3 is TGTGCCAGCAGTTTAATCACAGGGGGCGTCAAAAACATTCAGTACTTC. This translates into CASSLITGGVKNIQYF.

Here the CDR3 reads CASRKIPRSGAEGNTIYF. CDR3 bases: TGCGCCAGCAGAAAGATTCCCCGGTCGGGAGCGGAAGGAAACACCATATATTTT. The V call is TRBV4-1, the J call TRBJ1-3, with D uncertain. In germline, CDR1 is MGHRA, CDR2 YSYEKL. CDR3 length: 18 amino acids. V was shortened by 6 bases and J by 4 bases, with 25 bases between the two germline ends.

The chain is built from TRBV4-3 and TRBJ1-2, with TRBD1 matching over 7 bases. Germline values: CDR1 LGHNA, CDR2 YSLEER. Trimming at V came to 4 bases and at J to 5 bases, leaving 7 bases not matched to a gene. The CDR3 length is 14 residues. This CDR3 is CASSPGQVMYGYTF. DNA of the CDR3: TGCGCCAGCAGCCCCGGACAGGTTATGTATGGCTACACCTTC.

The V and J genes are TRBV2 and TRBJ2-3; TRBD2 matches at 16 bases. The CDR3 length is 16 residues. V was pared by 7 bases and J by 5 bases, with 6 bases of the junction left unmatched. Per germline, CDR1 SNHLY and CDR2 FYNNEI. CDR3 nucleotide sequence: TGTGCCAGCAAGGGACTAGCGGGGGGGCATGAAGATACGCAGTATTTT. Encoded protein: CASKGLAGGHEDTQYF.

The genes are TRBV12-5 and TRBJ2-5; a weak D match, TRBD2 (5 bases). V shed 4 bases and J shed 7 bases, with 19 bases lying between them. Germline CDR1 and CDR2: LGHNT and FRNRAP. The length of the CDR3 is 15 residues. CDR3 in amino acids: CASGSREGLKGTQYF. CDR3 coding DNA: TGTGCTAGTGGTTCACGCGAAGGACTGAAGGGGACCCAGTACTTC.

The sample holds one count of this clone. The chain links TRBV7-2 to TRBJ2-7; possibly TRBD1 for D (6 bases). The CDR3 extends over 15 amino acids. The germline V and J ends were trimmed by 5 bases and 0 bases, with 14 bases remaining between them. Germline V gene data show CDR1 as SGHTA and CDR2 as FQGNSA. The CDR3 region has the DNA TGTGCCAGCAGCGCCGGACAGACGTTCTCCTACGAGCAGTACTTC. Amino acids: CASSAGQTFSYEQYF.

The V call is TRBV27, the J call TRBJ2-7; TRBD2 matches at 10 bases. This CDR3 is built from 15 residues. Germline CDR1 is MNHEY and CDR2 is SMNVEV (reference sequence). V was pared by 2 bases and J by 2 bases, with 3 bases of the junction left unmatched. The CDR3 region has the DNA TGTGCCAGCAGTTTAGTAGCGGGGGGAACCTACGAGCAGTACTTC. This codes for CASSLVAGGTYEQYF.

The rearrangement joins TRBV3-1 (or the pseudogene TRBV3-2) to TRBJ2-1; 10 bases map to TRBD1. Germline V gives CDR1 LGHDT, CDR2 YNNKEL (reference sequence). J gave up 8 bases and V 0 bases, and 10 bases lay outside the gene matches. The CDR3 consists of 17 residues. The CDR3 loop is CASSQDLGDRGRHEQFF. In nucleotides, the CDR3 is TGTGCCAGCAGCCAAGATTTAGGAGACAGGGGGCGTCATGAGCAGTTCTTC.

CDR3 coding DNA: TGTGCCAGCAGCTTTAGCGTAGAAGCCTACGAGCAGTACTTC. Its translation: CASSFSVEAYEQYF. The chain is built from TRBV2 and TRBJ2-7; possibly TRBD2 for D (5 bases). The germline V gene encodes CDR1 SNHLY and CDR2 FYNNEI. V lost 6 bases and J 2 bases, leaving 14 bases between the germline ends. The CDR3 totals 14 residues.

The J gene is TRBJ1-6, the V gene TRBV4-3, with D unclear. CDR1 and CDR2 from the germline V gene are LGHNA and YSLEER. There are 13 residues in the CDR3. The germline V and J ends were trimmed by 4 bases and 10 bases, with 11 bases remaining between them. CDR3 sequence: CASSLDSESPLHF. CDR3 in DNA: TGCGCCAGCAGCCTAGATTCGGAGTCACCCCTCCACTTT.

V gene TRBV7-8 combines with J gene TRBJ2-1; 8 nucleotides line up with TRBD2. Per germline, CDR1 SGHVS and CDR2 FQNEAQ. The CDR3 is made up of 14 amino acids. Trimming at V came to 5 bases and at J to 11 bases, leaving 11 bases not matched to a gene. In DNA form, the CDR3 reads TGTGCCAGCAGCCTTGGGACTAGTCGGGAAAAGCAGTTCTTC. This codes for CASSLGTSREKQFF.

The V and J genes are TRBV11-3 and TRBJ2-1; TRBD1 matches 8 bases. The CDR3 loop spans 12 amino acids. J was trimmed by 10 bases and V by 7 bases; bases with no gene match: 6. The germline gives CDR1 SGHNT, CDR2 YENEEA. The CDR3, as DNA: TGTGCCAGCACGGGACAGGTAGGAGAGCAGTTCTTC. Translating gives CASTGQVGEQFF.

The chain links TRBV7-9 to TRBJ1-1; no clear D gene. The ends were cut back, 1 base at V and 0 bases at J, with 9 bases in the middle. This CDR3 is 15 amino acids long. Germline lookup yields CDR1 SEHNR and CDR2 FQNEAQ (reference sequence). For the CDR3, the DNA is TGTGCCAGCAGCTTAGGGGCAAATCTGAACACTGAAGCTTTCTTT. This translates into CASSLGANLNTEAFF.